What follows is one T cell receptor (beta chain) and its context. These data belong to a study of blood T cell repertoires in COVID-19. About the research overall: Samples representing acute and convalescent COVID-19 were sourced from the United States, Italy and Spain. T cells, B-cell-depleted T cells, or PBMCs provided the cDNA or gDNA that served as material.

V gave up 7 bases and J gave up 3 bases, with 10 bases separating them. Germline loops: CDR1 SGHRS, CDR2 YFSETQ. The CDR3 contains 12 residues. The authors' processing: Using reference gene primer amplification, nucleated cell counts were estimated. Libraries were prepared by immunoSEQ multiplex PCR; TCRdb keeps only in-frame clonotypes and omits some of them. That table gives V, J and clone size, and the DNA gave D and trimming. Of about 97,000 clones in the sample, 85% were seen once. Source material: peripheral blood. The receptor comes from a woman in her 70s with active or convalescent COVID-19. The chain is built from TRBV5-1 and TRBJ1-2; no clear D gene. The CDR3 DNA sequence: TGCGCCAGCGGAGAGGGAGACTATGGCTACACCTTC. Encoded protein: CASGEGDYGYTF.